This entry lists 27 T cell receptor beta chains sequenced from one sample in a study of T-cell reconstitution after alpha-beta-depleted transplantation in children (dated by TCRdb to 2016 to 2017). The protocol used for the library was PCR. The instrument was an Illumina HiSeq 2500. TCR libraries were prepared with molecular barcoding, using unique molecular identifiers to normalize TCRbeta repertoire quantification. Clones were called with MiXCR by TCRdb after fastp trimmed the public reads at Q25, and only in-frame beta chains were retained. Rows merge per CDR3 protein into single entries with the most common DNA and genes. This sample is represented by approximately 500,000 distinct CDR3 sequences; approximately 30% of them were singletons. The ten largest clones capture around 36% of the sample. What the treatment or condition label conveys for this sample: allogeneic hematopoietic cell transplantation with graft depleted of TCRalphabeta T cells and CD19 B cells.

The sample consisted of PBMCs, taken before TCRalphabeta/CD19-depleted stem cell transplant. The receptors were sampled from a boy in the first two years of life with Wiskott-Aldrich syndrome, due to receive a stem cell transplant.

This clonotype was detected a few times. The genes are TRBV20-1 and TRBJ2-3; tentatively, D is TRBD2 (6 bases). The germline V gene encodes CDR1 DFQATT and CDR2 SNEGSKA (reference sequence). V was shortened by 2 bases and J by 4 bases, with 16 bases between the two germline ends. The length of the CDR3 is 15 residues. CDR3 bases: TGCAGTGCTAGAAACCCTAGGACTACGGCAGATACGCAGTATTTT. This sequence encodes CSARNPRTTADTQYF.

The chain carries TRBV4-1 and TRBJ2-7; no definite D call. Deletions cut 0 bases from V and 0 bases from J, with 15 bases between. This CDR3 contains 17 residues. The germline CDR1 and CDR2 sequences are MGHRA and YSYEKL. The CDR3 spells CASSQDLVQLSSYEQYF. DNA for the CDR3: TGCGCCAGCAGCCAAGATTTGGTCCAGCTCAGCTCCTACGAGCAGTACTTC.

The rearrangement joins TRBV5-1 to TRBJ1-1; unclear D gene. This CDR3 is built from 15 residues. With 0 bases removed from V and 3 bases from J, the gap between germline ends came to 12 bases. Germline V gene lookup returns CDR1 SGHRS and CDR2 YFSETQ. The CDR3 nucleotides read TGCGCCAGCAGCTTGGCTAGTGTCGGAGACACTGAAGCTTTCTTT. Translation: CASSLASVGDTEAFF.

This clonotype appeared a few times. The chain recombines TRBV9 with TRBJ2-2; 7 bases fit TRBD2. Losses at the gene ends were 0 bases for V and 3 bases for J; bases not matched to a gene: 2. Germline V gives CDR1 SGDLS, CDR2 YYNGEE. The CDR3 runs 15 residues. CDR3 DNA sequence: TGTGCCAGCAGCGTAGCGCGGGAGCACACCGGGGAGCTGTTTTTT. It yields the protein CASSVAREHTGELFF. The entire variable domain, with the rest obtained from reference TRBV9 and TRBJ2-2, is as follows: DSGVTQTPKHLITATGQRVTLRCSPRSGDLSVYWYQQSLDQGLQFLIQYYNGEERAKGNILERFSAQQFPDLHSELNLSSLELGDSALYFCASSVAREHTGELFFGEGSRLTVL.

This clonotype has just a few counts. J is TRBJ2-4 and V is TRBV12-3 or TRBV12-4; 7 positions match TRBD1. V was clipped by 7 bases and J by 3 bases; unmatched bases: 6. This CDR3 contains 14 residues. CDR3: CASTIDRVKNIQYF. For the CDR3, the DNA is TGTGCCAGCACCATCGACAGGGTCAAAAACATTCAGTACTTC.

This clonotype was counted only a few times. This CDR3 is CASRAGFYNEQFF. The CDR3, as DNA: TGCGCCAGCAGGGCGGGATTCTACAATGAGCAGTTCTTC. V usage is TRBV5-1 and J usage is TRBJ2-1, with D possibly matching TRBD2 (6 bases). Trimming took off 5 bases at V and 3 bases at J, with 9 bases between the two ends. CDR1 is SGHRS and CDR2 is YFSETQ in the germline V gene. This CDR3 spans 13 amino acids.

This clonotype was counted between two and nine times. The genes are TRBV7-9 and TRBJ1-2; D is unclear. CDR1 and CDR2 (germline): SEHNR, FQNEAQ (reference sequence). This CDR3 region has 13 residues. Trimming left V 2 bases short and J 6 bases short, with 10 bases between. In DNA, the CDR3 is TGTGCCAGCAGCTTATGGCGACAAGATGGCTACACCTTC. The encoded protein is CASSLWRQDGYTF.

This clonotype has more than one count but fewer than ten. This chain connects TRBV11-1 to TRBJ2-1; D perhaps matches TRBD1 (5 bases). There are 15 residues in the CDR3. Deletions cut 3 bases from V and 4 bases from J, with 13 bases between. Per the germline V gene, CDR1 is SGHAT and CDR2 is FQDESV (reference sequence). CDR3 in DNA: TGTGCCAGCAGCTTTAGGCGACAGTTTTACAATGAGCAGTTCTTC. Its protein is CASSFRRQFYNEQFF. Looking up the rest from reference TRBV11-1 and TRBJ2-1 gives the full variable domain: EAEVAQSPRYKITEKSQAVAFWCDPISGHATLYWYRQILGQGPELLVQFQDESVVDDSQLPKDRFSAERLKGVDSTLKIQPAELGDSAMYLCASSFRRQFYNEQFFGPGTRLTVL.

The chain carries TRBV10-3 and TRBJ1-5; D gene uncertain. CDR1 and CDR2 (germline): ENHRY, SYGVKD. CDR3 length: 13 amino acids. The ends were cut back, 4 bases at V and 2 bases at J, with 6 bases in the middle. The CDR3 sequence is CAISGLGNQPQHF. The DNA of the CDR3 is TGTGCCATCAGTGGGCTAGGCAATCAGCCCCAGCATTTT.

This clonotype was counted a few times. The chain carries TRBV20-1 and TRBJ2-1; the D is unclear. The CDR3 has 15 amino acids. Per germline, CDR1 DFQATT and CDR2 SNEGSKA (reference sequence). Trimming shortened V by 1 base and J by 4 bases, and 14 bases separated the two germline ends. CDR3 in amino acids: CSARGGARQYNEQFF. The CDR3 DNA reads TGCAGTGCTAGAGGTGGCGCACGGCAATACAATGAGCAGTTCTTC.

This clonotype turned up a few times. V gene TRBV20-1 combines with J gene TRBJ1-2; 7 bases are shared with TRBD1. Germline CDR1 and CDR2: DFQATT and SNEGSKA (reference sequence). The CDR3 has 15 amino acids. V lost 0 bases, J lost 5 bases, and 9 bases stayed unmatched. The CDR3 nucleotides are TGCAGTGCTAGAGACCCGCGACAGGGTATATATGGCTACACCTTC. Amino acids: CSARDPRQGIYGYTF.

This chain links TRBV4-2 with TRBJ2-1, with 13 bases identical to TRBD2. Germline trimming cut 4 bases from V and 3 bases from J; bases unmatched to any gene: 3. CDR1 and CDR2 from the germline V gene are LGHNA and YNFKEQ. CDR3 size: 16 residues. CDR3 in amino acids: CASSRGLAGDYNEQFF. In nucleotides, the CDR3 is TGTGCCAGCAGCCGAGGACTAGCGGGGGACTACAATGAGCAGTTCTTC.

This clonotype was picked up a small number of times. This chain links TRBV9 with TRBJ2-5; D possibly corresponds to TRBD1 (7 bases). V was pared by 4 bases and J by 7 bases, with 17 bases between. The CDR3 length is 14 residues. Germline V lookup: CDR1 SGDLS, CDR2 YYNGEE. CDR3 DNA sequence: TGTGCCAGCAGCCCAGGACAGGTGGGGGGGACCCAGTACTTC. This gives the protein CASSPGQVGGTQYF.

The chain couples TRBV20-1 to TRBJ2-1, with 8 positions matching TRBD1. Germline V CDR1 and CDR2: DFQATT, SNEGSKA (reference sequence). The V and J ends lost 4 bases and 2 bases, in that order; junction bases with no gene match: 10. CDR3 length: 16 residues. CDR3 residues: CSATLWGTGAYNEQFF. The CDR3, as DNA: TGCAGTGCTACCCTTTGGGGGACAGGAGCCTACAATGAGCAGTTCTTC.

J is TRBJ2-1 and V is TRBV27, with 10 bases that match TRBD2. The CDR3 runs to 15 residues. Germline lookup yields CDR1 MNHEY and CDR2 SMNVEV (reference sequence). Germline trimming cut 2 bases from V and 10 bases from J; bases unmatched to any gene: 8. Written as DNA, the CDR3 is TGTGCCAGCAGTTTAGGTCTAGCGGGAGTACTAGAGCAGTTCTTC. Translation gives CASSLGLAGVLEQFF.

The chain links TRBV29-1 to TRBJ1-1; TRBD1 might be the D (6 bases). With 7 bases removed from V and 1 base from J, the gap between germline ends came to 10 bases. CDR1 SQVTM and CDR2 ANQGSEA come from the germline V gene. The CDR3 consists of 12 residues. CDR3 DNA: TGCAGCGGGGACATAGGGAACACTGAAGCTTTCTTT. Amino acids: CSGDIGNTEAFF.

The chain has TRBV24-1 and TRBJ2-1, with 10 bases that match TRBD1. The CDR3 length is 16 residues. V was clipped by 2 bases and J by 8 bases; unmatched bases: 8. Germline CDR1 KGHDR, CDR2 SFDVKD. CDR3 protein: CATSDYGDRGEDEQFF. The CDR3 coding sequence is TGTGCCACCAGTGATTATGGGGACAGGGGAGAGGATGAGCAGTTCTTC.

V usage is TRBV5-4 and J usage is TRBJ2-3; no clear D gene. V shed 9 bases and J shed 0 bases, with 14 bases lying between them. CDR1 is SGHNT and CDR2 is YYREEE in the germline V gene (reference sequence). This CDR3 contains 14 residues. The CDR3 region is CAIQIGKSTDTQYF. For the CDR3, the DNA is TGTGCCATACAGATTGGGAAAAGCACAGATACGCAGTATTTT.

This clonotype was observed a few times. The J gene is TRBJ1-6, the V gene TRBV5-1; 7 bases line up with TRBD1. Losses at the gene ends were 0 bases for V and 3 bases for J; bases not matched to a gene: 27. This CDR3 spans 24 amino acids. Germline lookup yields CDR1 SGHRS and CDR2 YFSETQ. The CDR3 DNA sequence: TGCGCCAGCAGCTTGGAAGCCTCAACCACGAAACCCACAGGGGTCTGCAGCTATAATTCACCCCTCCACTTT. Translating it yields CASSLEASTTKPTGVCSYNSPLHF.

The genes are TRBV7-9 and TRBJ2-1; 8 bases align to TRBD2. Germline V gene data show CDR1 as SEHNR and CDR2 as FQNEAQ (reference sequence). The CDR3 is 15 amino acids. Trimming at V came to 7 bases and at J to 3 bases, leaving 8 bases not matched to a gene. CDR3 sequence (DNA): TGTGCCAGCACCACAGGGACTAGTAACTACAATGAGCAGTTCTTC. Translating gives CASTTGTSNYNEQFF.

This clonotype was seen more than once but under ten times. The chain employs TRBV12-3 or TRBV12-4 and TRBJ2-3, with TRBD2 identical over 12 bases. The CDR3 has 16 amino acids. With 6 bases clipped from V and 0 bases from J, the junction kept 4 bases outside the gene matches. This CDR3 reads CASSVGTSGSTDTQYF. CDR3 coding DNA: TGTGCCAGCAGCGTCGGGACTAGCGGGAGCACAGATACGCAGTATTTT.

The rearrangement uses TRBV5-5 and TRBJ1-1; no definite D call. Germline lookup yields CDR1 SGHKS and CDR2 YYEKEE (reference sequence). Trimming pared 4 bases from V and 7 bases from J, leaving 11 bases between. The CDR3 spans 12 residues. Written as DNA, the CDR3 is TGTGCCAGCAGCCAGATCGGGCATGAAGCTTTCTTT. Protein sequence: CASSQIGHEAFF.

J is TRBJ2-1 and V is TRBV29-1; 7 bases are a match to TRBD1. The CDR3 has 13 residues. V was pared by 7 bases and J by 1 base, with 4 bases of the junction left unmatched. CDR1 is SQVTM, CDR2 ANQGSEA, per germline. CDR3 sequence reads: CSATGQSYNEQFF. The CDR3 nucleotides read TGCAGCGCCACGGGACAGTCCTACAATGAGCAGTTCTTC.

This clonotype has only a few counts. This chain links TRBV5-1 with TRBJ2-5; a weak D match, TRBD1 (6 bases). The CDR3 sequence is 15 residues long. The V gene lost 4 bases and the J gene lost 1 base, with 14 bases spanning the gap. Germline CDR1 reads SGHRS; CDR2 reads YFSETQ. CDR3 residues: CASSENTGFQETQYF. For the CDR3, the DNA is TGCGCCAGCAGCGAAAATACAGGGTTCCAAGAGACCCAGTACTTC.

This clonotype was seen a few times. The V gene is TRBV4-2, the J gene TRBJ2-7; 9 bases align to TRBD1. The V segment lost 5 bases and the J segment 3 bases; nucleotides outside the gene matches: 5. The CDR3 length is 14 residues. Per germline, CDR1 LGHNA and CDR2 YNFKEQ. The CDR3 DNA sequence: TGTGCCAGCAGCGCCAGACAGGGGGGCTACGAGCAGTACTTC. This gives the protein CASSARQGGYEQYF.

CDR3 DNA: TGTGCCAGCAGCTTTTCCGAGGGTACGCAGTATTTT. It yields the protein CASSFSEGTQYF. This sequence joins TRBV7-3 and TRBJ2-3, with D possibly TRBD2 on 5 matching bases. V was pared by 3 bases and J by 8 bases, with 9 bases between. Germline V gene sequence: CDR1 SGHTA, CDR2 FQGTGA. The CDR3 has 12 amino acids.

The chain's CDR3 is CSVIGRVTDTQYF. The CDR3 DNA reads TGCAGCGTTATCGGGAGGGTTACAGATACGCAGTATTTT. J is TRBJ2-3 and V is TRBV29-1; TRBD2 agrees at 8 bases. Per germline, CDR1 SQVTM and CDR2 ANQGSEA. The CDR3 contains 13 residues. The V gene end was trimmed by 5 bases and the J gene end by 3 bases; junction bases not matched to a gene: 4.